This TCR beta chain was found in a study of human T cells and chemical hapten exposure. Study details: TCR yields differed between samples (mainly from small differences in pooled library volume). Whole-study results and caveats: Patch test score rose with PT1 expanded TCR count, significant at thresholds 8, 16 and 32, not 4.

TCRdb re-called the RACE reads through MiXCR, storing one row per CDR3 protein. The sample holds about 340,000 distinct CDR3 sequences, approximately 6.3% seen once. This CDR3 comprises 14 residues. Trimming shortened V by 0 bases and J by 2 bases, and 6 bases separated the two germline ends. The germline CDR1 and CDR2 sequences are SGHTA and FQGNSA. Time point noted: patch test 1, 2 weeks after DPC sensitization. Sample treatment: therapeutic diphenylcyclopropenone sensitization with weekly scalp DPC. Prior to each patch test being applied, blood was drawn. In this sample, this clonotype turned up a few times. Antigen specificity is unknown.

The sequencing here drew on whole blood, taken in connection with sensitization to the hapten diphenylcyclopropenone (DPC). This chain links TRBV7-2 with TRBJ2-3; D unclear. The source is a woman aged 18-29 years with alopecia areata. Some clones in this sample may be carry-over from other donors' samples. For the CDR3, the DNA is TGTGCCAGCAGCTTAGCGTACCACACAGATACGCAGTATTTT. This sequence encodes CASSLAYHTDTQYF.